This TCR beta chain was recorded in a study of identifying expanded T cells in peripheral blood. Findings of the study overall: Differentially abundant clones: roughly 1.3 between replicates, around 16 at 2 to 3 weeks, approximately 18 at four. Clone count variance between roughly two-week samples rose with total template count.

The assay was immunoSEQ multiplex PCR, and TCRdb's table has in-frame clones only and misses some. This table has fewer than 110,000 clones, around 90% appearing once. Details on this clone: Its specificity is not known.

Healthy donors had no documented immune events, such as infections, while sampled. The V end lost 5 bases, the J end lost 1 base, and 11 bases lay between the germline ends. The CDR3 extends over 14 amino acids. Germline values: CDR1 SGHAT, CDR2 FQNNGV. The specimen was blood. This clonotype originated in a person between 18 and 70 years old in good health. The V call is TRBV11-2, the J call TRBJ1-1; D is unresolved. The CDR3 DNA is TGTGCCAGCAGCCCTTACGCGTCGAACACTGAAGCTTTCTTT. Its translation is CASSPYASNTEAFF.